The 31 T cell receptor beta chains listed next were all sequenced from one sample in a study of blood T cell repertoires in COVID-19. Sequencing used immunoSEQ multiplex PCR; TCRdb keeps in-frame clones, though not all of them. In the table there are roughly 160,000 clones, about 86% of which are singletons. Source material: peripheral blood. The receptors originated from a man in his 70s with active or convalescent COVID-19.

V gene TRBV5-1 combines with J gene TRBJ2-5; 10 bases are a match to TRBD1. CDR1 and CDR2 (germline): SGHRS, YFSETQ. With V trimmed by 0 bases and J by 5 bases, 1 base remained unmatched. This CDR3 is built from 14 residues. CDR3 nucleotides: TGCGCCAGCAGCTTGGGACAGGGGGCTGAGACCCAGTACTTC. Protein: CASSLGQGAETQYF.

The rearrangement joins TRBV11-3 to TRBJ1-1; D perhaps matches TRBD1 (5 bases). The germline V gene has CDR1 SGHNT and CDR2 YENEEA. The CDR3 is made up of 12 amino acids. Trimming shortened V by 3 bases and J by 8 bases, and 10 bases separated the two germline ends. The CDR3, as DNA: TGTGCCAGCAGCTTGGGGCCAGCGGAAGCTTTCTTT. It specifies CASSLGPAEAFF.

The table lists this clone with a count of one. V usage is TRBV4-1 and J usage is TRBJ2-5, with D possibly being TRBD1 (6 bases). There are 17 residues in the CDR3. Trimming removed 8 bases from V and 2 bases from J, with 24 bases in between. Germline CDR1 is MGHRA and CDR2 is YSYEKL. Here the CDR3 reads CASSPQGSGHGQETQYF. CDR3 DNA sequence: TGCGCCAGCTCCCCCCAGGGTTCGGGACATGGGCAAGAGACCCAGTACTTC.

This clone occurred a few times. The V gene is TRBV19, the J gene TRBJ2-5; the match to TRBD2 covers 7 bases. V dropped 7 bases and J dropped 0; count of bases not matched to a gene: 8. The CDR3 is 15 residues long. Germline values: CDR1 LNHDA, CDR2 SQIVND (reference sequence). The CDR3 coding sequence is TGTGCCAGTACCTCTTGGGCGGGGGACCAAGAGACCCAGTACTTC. As protein: CASTSWAGDQETQYF.

The rearrangement links TRBV7-2 to TRBJ2-7, with D tentatively TRBD2 (6 bases). The CDR3 covers 12 residues. Germline CDR1 is SGHTA and CDR2 is FQGNSA. V was pared by 2 bases and J by 6 bases, with 8 bases between. Here the CDR3 reads CASSLLGGEQYF. In nucleotides, the CDR3 is TGTGCCAGCAGCTTACTGGGGGGCGAGCAGTACTTC.

The genes are TRBV7-3 and TRBJ2-5; D unclear. This CDR3 contains 13 residues. Germline V gene data show CDR1 as SGHTA and CDR2 as FQGTGA. V was clipped by 1 base and J by 2 bases, with 5 bases between them. The CDR3 DNA reads as TGTGCCAGCAGCTTAAGGCCGCAAGAGACCCAGTACTTC. It specifies CASSLRPQETQYF.

This sequence joins TRBV19 and TRBJ1-2; 8 bases fit TRBD1. Germline assignment: CDR1 LNHDA and CDR2 SQIVND (reference sequence). This CDR3 is 14 amino acids long. V lost 5 bases, J lost 7 bases, and 9 bases stayed unmatched. The CDR3 spells CASSLMTGEAGYTF. CDR3 bases: TGTGCCAGTAGTCTCATGACAGGGGAGGCTGGCTACACCTTC.

This CDR3 is CASSQDTGYTEAFF. CDR3 in DNA: TGCGCCAGCAGCCAAGATACGGGGTACACTGAAGCTTTCTTT. V and J are TRBV4-1 and TRBJ1-1; D gene unclear. The germline V gene encodes CDR1 MGHRA and CDR2 YSYEKL. The CDR3 loop spans 14 amino acids. Trimming pared 0 bases from V and 3 bases from J, leaving 8 bases between.

The chain joins TRBV3-1 (or the pseudogene TRBV3-2) to TRBJ2-1; the D gene is possibly TRBD2 (6 bases). Trimming stripped 3 bases from V and 6 bases from J, with 15 bases between. This CDR3 spans 15 amino acids. Per germline, CDR1 LGHDT and CDR2 YNNKEL (reference sequence). DNA of the CDR3: TGTGCCAGCAGCCATACTAGCTCACCGCCCAATGAGCAGTTCTTC. This encodes CASSHTSSPPNEQFF.

This clone was found a few times. This chain connects TRBV20-1 to TRBJ1-2, with no clear D. The ends were cut back, 3 bases at V and 4 bases at J, with 12 bases in the middle. In germline, CDR1 is DFQATT, CDR2 SNEGSKA (reference sequence). The CDR3 is 13 amino acids. CDR3 sequence reads: CSASTTTSYGYTF. For the CDR3, the DNA is TGCAGTGCTAGTACTACGACCTCCTATGGCTACACCTTC.

About this clone itself: The same CDR3 is also encoded by other DNA sequences in this sample. This chain uses TRBV9 with TRBJ2-7, with D perhaps matching TRBD1 (6 bases). Germline loops: CDR1 SGDLS, CDR2 YYNGEE. The CDR3 has 15 amino acids. V gave up 4 bases and J gave up 0 bases, with 14 bases separating them. CDR3 DNA sequence: TGTGCCAGCAGCCCCCGGGACACGAGCTCCTACGAGCAGTACTTC. This encodes CASSPRDTSSYEQYF.

V gene TRBV7-2 combines with J gene TRBJ2-1, with D possibly TRBD2 on 7 matching bases. This CDR3 comprises 12 residues. V was trimmed by 5 bases and J by 8 bases, leaving 10 bases between them. The V gene's germline CDR1 is SGHTA and CDR2 FQGNSA. CDR3 in amino acids: CASSRGGDEQFF. The CDR3 DNA reads as TGTGCCAGCAGCCGAGGGGGGGATGAGCAGTTCTTC.

The chain combines TRBV29-1 with TRBJ1-2; D is perhaps TRBD1 (6 bases). The CDR3 contains 11 residues. V shed 5 bases and J shed 4 bases, with 8 bases lying between them. Germline CDR1 SQVTM, CDR2 ANQGSEA. The CDR3, as DNA: TGCAGCGTTCGACAGGTCTATGGCTACACCTTC. Its protein is CSVRQVYGYTF. Full variable domain (outside the CDR3, taken from reference TRBV29-1 and TRBJ1-2): SAVISQKPSRDICQRGTSLTIQCQVDSQVTMMFWYRQQPGQSLTLIATANQGSEATYESGFVIDKFPISRPNLTFSTLTVSNMSPEDSSIYLCSVRQVYGYTFGSGTRLTVV.

This chain links TRBV5-8 with TRBJ1-5, with unresolved D. Trimming shortened V by 3 bases and J by 2 bases, and 12 bases separated the two germline ends. Germline V gene lookup returns CDR1 SGHTS and CDR2 YDEGEE. This CDR3 region has 15 residues. CDR3 sequence reads: CASSSADHGNQPQHF. The CDR3 DNA follows: TGTGCCAGCAGCTCGGCGGATCACGGCAATCAGCCCCAGCATTTT. The full variable domain, in which reference TRBV5-8 and TRBJ1-5 provide the parts outside the CDR3, is EAGVTQSPTHLIKTRGQQATLRCSPISGHTSVYWYQQALGLGLQFLLWYDEGEERNRGNFPPRFSGRQFPNYSSELNVNALELEDSALYLCASSSADHGNQPQHFGDGTRLSIL.

This chain links TRBV15 with TRBJ1-5; the D gene is possibly TRBD1 (6 bases). CDR1 and CDR2 from the germline V gene are LNHNV and YYDKDF (reference sequence). Deletions cut 3 bases from V and 1 base from J, with 10 bases between. The CDR3 is 15 amino acids. The CDR3 DNA reads as TGTGCCACCAGCAGGGGGGGGCAGAGCAATCAGCCCCAGCATTTT. It translates to CATSRGGQSNQPQHF.

This clone was found a few times. V and J are TRBV3-1 (or the pseudogene TRBV3-2) and TRBJ2-1; a possible D gene is TRBD2 (5 bases). Trimming shortened V by 4 bases and J by 6 bases, and 16 bases separated the two germline ends. Germline V gene lookup returns CDR1 LGHDT and CDR2 YNNKEL (reference sequence). CDR3 size: 15 residues. The CDR3 DNA sequence: TGTGCCAGCAGCCTCGGCGGGCCCGGCGTCAATGAGCAGTTCTTC. Its translation is CASSLGGPGVNEQFF.

This clone was detected only a few times. V and J are TRBV7-9 and TRBJ2-1, with 8 bases aligning to TRBD2. The germline V gene has CDR1 SEHNR and CDR2 FQNEAQ (reference sequence). CDR3 size: 16 residues. J gave up 8 bases and V 5 bases, and 14 bases lay outside the gene matches. The CDR3 loop is CASSPPGGESPDEQFF. The CDR3, as DNA: TGTGCCAGCAGCCCTCCCGGGGGGGAATCTCCGGATGAGCAGTTCTTC.

The rearrangement uses TRBV7-9 and TRBJ2-2; TRBD2 aligns across 14 bases. V was clipped by 5 bases and J by 8 bases; unmatched bases: 4. The CDR3 is 15 residues long. The germline V gene has CDR1 SEHNR and CDR2 FQNEAQ (reference sequence). CDR3 amino acids: CASSTRTSGRGELFF. The CDR3 nucleotides are TGTGCCAGCAGCACACGGACTAGCGGGAGGGGGGAGCTGTTTTTT. The whole variable domain, filled in from reference TRBV7-9 and TRBJ2-2, reads DTGVSQNPRHKITKRGQNVTFRCDPISEHNRLYWYRQTLGQGPEFLTYFQNEAQLEKSRLLSDRFSAERPKGSFSTLEIQRTEQGDSAMYLCASSTRTSGRGELFFGEGSRLTVL.

The rearrangement joins TRBV7-2 to TRBJ1-2, with 7 nucleotides matching TRBD1. V trimming: 4 bases; J trimming: 4 bases; junction bases outside the gene matches: 12. Per the germline V gene, CDR1 is SGHTA and CDR2 is FQGNSA. CDR3 length: 16 residues. CDR3 sequence reads: CASSSTGLGTVYGYTF. CDR3 coding DNA: TGTGCCAGCAGCTCGACAGGGCTGGGGACCGTCTATGGCTACACCTTC.

This clone was counted between two and nine times. This chain connects TRBV28 to TRBJ2-1; possible D gene TRBD2, 5 bases. This CDR3 comprises 16 residues. Germline CDR1 is MDHEN and CDR2 is SYDVKM. The V end was cut by 2 bases, the J end by 3 bases, with 14 bases between. The CDR3 bases are TGTGCCAGCAGTTTACCCCCCTCCGGGAACTACAATGAGCAGTTCTTC. It yields the protein CASSLPPSGNYNEQFF.

This clone has just one count. This sequence joins TRBV3-1 (or the pseudogene TRBV3-2) and TRBJ1-1; 10 bases are a match to TRBD1. Unmatched junction bases numbered 13, after V lost 3 bases and J lost 6 bases. Germline V lookup: CDR1 LGHDT, CDR2 YNNKEL (reference sequence). The CDR3 runs to 17 residues. CDR3 sequence reads: CASSHSTPGQGRAEAFF. Written as DNA, the CDR3 is TGTGCCAGCAGCCACTCCACTCCGGGACAGGGGCGGGCTGAAGCTTTCTTT.

The CDR3 is CASKKDSAGYEQYF. The CDR3 DNA follows: TGTGCCAGTAAAAAGGACAGTGCGGGCTACGAGCAGTACTTC. The J gene is TRBJ2-7, the V gene TRBV19; maybe TRBD1 (6 bases). Trimming removed 7 bases at V and 3 bases at J, with 16 bases between. Per the germline V gene, CDR1 is LNHDA and CDR2 is SQIVND (reference sequence). The CDR3 has 14 amino acids.

The V gene is TRBV7-9, the J gene TRBJ2-1; 14 bases map to TRBD2. The CDR3 has 16 amino acids. Losses at the gene ends were 5 bases for V and 10 bases for J; bases not matched to a gene: 10. Germline V gene sequence: CDR1 SEHNR, CDR2 FQNEAQ (reference sequence). The CDR3 DNA reads TGTGCCAGCAGCCTACAGACTAGCGGGAGGGCCCGAGAGCAGTTCTTC. This codes for CASSLQTSGRAREQFF.

This clone was detected only a few times. V and J are TRBV18 and TRBJ2-2; 8 nucleotides match TRBD1. Germline lookup yields CDR1 KGHSH and CDR2 LQKENI. This CDR3 is built from 16 residues. The V gene end was trimmed by 6 bases and the J gene end by 0 bases; junction bases not matched to a gene: 6. The CDR3 region is CASSRTGPANTGELFF. CDR3 bases: TGTGCCAGCTCTCGGACAGGGCCTGCGAACACCGGGGAGCTGTTTTTT.

This clone was seen a single time. CDR3 coding DNA: TGCGCCAGCAGCTTCCGTCCCGGGACAGGGGCCGGCGGCTACACCTTC. Translation gives CASSFRPGTGAGGYTF. This chain joins TRBV5-1 and TRBJ1-2, with TRBD1 matching 10 bases. CDR3 length: 16 residues. Germline values: CDR1 SGHRS, CDR2 YFSETQ. Germline trimming cut 2 bases from V and 8 bases from J; bases unmatched to any gene: 12.

J is TRBJ1-1 and V is TRBV5-1; 7 nucleotides match TRBD1. This CDR3 region has 15 residues. Germline V CDR1 and CDR2: SGHRS, YFSETQ. V lost 3 bases and J lost 0; bases outside the gene matches: 5. The DNA for the CDR3 is TGCGCCAGCAGCTCTCCGGGACAGCTGAACACTGAAGCTTTCTTT. It specifies CASSSPGQLNTEAFF.

V and J are TRBV3-1 (or the pseudogene TRBV3-2) and TRBJ2-3, with 7 bases matching TRBD1. V shed 8 bases and J 2 bases; nucleotides not matched to a gene: 7. From germline, CDR1 is LGHDT and CDR2 YNNKEL (reference sequence). The CDR3 extends over 14 amino acids. CDR3 sequence: CASSQQGVTDTQYF. CDR3 sequence (DNA): TGTGCCAGCTCCCAGCAGGGGGTCACAGATACGCAGTATTTT.

This chain joins TRBV24-1 and TRBJ2-2; a weak D match, TRBD2 (5 bases). CDR1 is KGHDR and CDR2 is SFDVKD in the germline V gene. The CDR3 spans 14 residues. V lost 8 bases, J lost 3 bases, and 12 bases lay in between. The CDR3 reads CATKGELDTGELFF. CDR3 DNA sequence: TGTGCCACCAAGGGAGAACTCGACACCGGGGAGCTGTTTTTT.

This clone has just a few counts. In DNA form, the CDR3 reads TGTGCCAGCAGCCAGATGCAGGGGGAGACCGGGGAGCTGTTTTTT. Its translation is CASSQMQGETGELFF. The chain links TRBV5-4 to TRBJ2-2; 7 bases are a match to TRBD1. Germline values: CDR1 SGHNT, CDR2 YYREEE (reference sequence). Trimming at V came to 4 bases and at J to 5 bases, leaving 8 bases not matched to a gene. CDR3 size: 15 residues. Complete variable domain (other parts from reference TRBV5-4 and TRBJ2-2): ETGVTQSPTHLIKTRGQQVTLRCSSQSGHNTVSWYQQALGQGPQFIFQYYREEENGRGNFPPRFSGLQFPNYSSELNVNALELDDSALYLCASSQMQGETGELFFGEGSRLTVL.

The chain is built from TRBV7-8 and TRBJ2-5; 8 bases agree with TRBD2. The CDR3 totals 15 residues. Germline V lookup: CDR1 SGHVS, CDR2 FQNEAQ. The J segment lost 3 bases and the V segment lost 6 bases, leaving 9 bases of the junction unmatched. The CDR3 is CASSRELLAEETQYF. In DNA form, the CDR3 reads TGTGCCAGCAGTCGAGAGTTACTAGCGGAAGAGACCCAGTACTTC.

This clone was counted once. V usage is TRBV5-4 and J usage is TRBJ1-1, with 7 bases that match TRBD1. The CDR3 contains 16 residues. The J segment lost 4 bases and the V segment lost 2 bases, leaving 11 bases of the junction unmatched. The germline V gene has CDR1 SGHNT and CDR2 YYREEE (reference sequence). The CDR3 DNA reads TGTGCCAGCAGCTTAGGGGGACAGACAAGAAGCACTGAAGCTTTCTTT. Its translation is CASSLGGQTRSTEAFF.